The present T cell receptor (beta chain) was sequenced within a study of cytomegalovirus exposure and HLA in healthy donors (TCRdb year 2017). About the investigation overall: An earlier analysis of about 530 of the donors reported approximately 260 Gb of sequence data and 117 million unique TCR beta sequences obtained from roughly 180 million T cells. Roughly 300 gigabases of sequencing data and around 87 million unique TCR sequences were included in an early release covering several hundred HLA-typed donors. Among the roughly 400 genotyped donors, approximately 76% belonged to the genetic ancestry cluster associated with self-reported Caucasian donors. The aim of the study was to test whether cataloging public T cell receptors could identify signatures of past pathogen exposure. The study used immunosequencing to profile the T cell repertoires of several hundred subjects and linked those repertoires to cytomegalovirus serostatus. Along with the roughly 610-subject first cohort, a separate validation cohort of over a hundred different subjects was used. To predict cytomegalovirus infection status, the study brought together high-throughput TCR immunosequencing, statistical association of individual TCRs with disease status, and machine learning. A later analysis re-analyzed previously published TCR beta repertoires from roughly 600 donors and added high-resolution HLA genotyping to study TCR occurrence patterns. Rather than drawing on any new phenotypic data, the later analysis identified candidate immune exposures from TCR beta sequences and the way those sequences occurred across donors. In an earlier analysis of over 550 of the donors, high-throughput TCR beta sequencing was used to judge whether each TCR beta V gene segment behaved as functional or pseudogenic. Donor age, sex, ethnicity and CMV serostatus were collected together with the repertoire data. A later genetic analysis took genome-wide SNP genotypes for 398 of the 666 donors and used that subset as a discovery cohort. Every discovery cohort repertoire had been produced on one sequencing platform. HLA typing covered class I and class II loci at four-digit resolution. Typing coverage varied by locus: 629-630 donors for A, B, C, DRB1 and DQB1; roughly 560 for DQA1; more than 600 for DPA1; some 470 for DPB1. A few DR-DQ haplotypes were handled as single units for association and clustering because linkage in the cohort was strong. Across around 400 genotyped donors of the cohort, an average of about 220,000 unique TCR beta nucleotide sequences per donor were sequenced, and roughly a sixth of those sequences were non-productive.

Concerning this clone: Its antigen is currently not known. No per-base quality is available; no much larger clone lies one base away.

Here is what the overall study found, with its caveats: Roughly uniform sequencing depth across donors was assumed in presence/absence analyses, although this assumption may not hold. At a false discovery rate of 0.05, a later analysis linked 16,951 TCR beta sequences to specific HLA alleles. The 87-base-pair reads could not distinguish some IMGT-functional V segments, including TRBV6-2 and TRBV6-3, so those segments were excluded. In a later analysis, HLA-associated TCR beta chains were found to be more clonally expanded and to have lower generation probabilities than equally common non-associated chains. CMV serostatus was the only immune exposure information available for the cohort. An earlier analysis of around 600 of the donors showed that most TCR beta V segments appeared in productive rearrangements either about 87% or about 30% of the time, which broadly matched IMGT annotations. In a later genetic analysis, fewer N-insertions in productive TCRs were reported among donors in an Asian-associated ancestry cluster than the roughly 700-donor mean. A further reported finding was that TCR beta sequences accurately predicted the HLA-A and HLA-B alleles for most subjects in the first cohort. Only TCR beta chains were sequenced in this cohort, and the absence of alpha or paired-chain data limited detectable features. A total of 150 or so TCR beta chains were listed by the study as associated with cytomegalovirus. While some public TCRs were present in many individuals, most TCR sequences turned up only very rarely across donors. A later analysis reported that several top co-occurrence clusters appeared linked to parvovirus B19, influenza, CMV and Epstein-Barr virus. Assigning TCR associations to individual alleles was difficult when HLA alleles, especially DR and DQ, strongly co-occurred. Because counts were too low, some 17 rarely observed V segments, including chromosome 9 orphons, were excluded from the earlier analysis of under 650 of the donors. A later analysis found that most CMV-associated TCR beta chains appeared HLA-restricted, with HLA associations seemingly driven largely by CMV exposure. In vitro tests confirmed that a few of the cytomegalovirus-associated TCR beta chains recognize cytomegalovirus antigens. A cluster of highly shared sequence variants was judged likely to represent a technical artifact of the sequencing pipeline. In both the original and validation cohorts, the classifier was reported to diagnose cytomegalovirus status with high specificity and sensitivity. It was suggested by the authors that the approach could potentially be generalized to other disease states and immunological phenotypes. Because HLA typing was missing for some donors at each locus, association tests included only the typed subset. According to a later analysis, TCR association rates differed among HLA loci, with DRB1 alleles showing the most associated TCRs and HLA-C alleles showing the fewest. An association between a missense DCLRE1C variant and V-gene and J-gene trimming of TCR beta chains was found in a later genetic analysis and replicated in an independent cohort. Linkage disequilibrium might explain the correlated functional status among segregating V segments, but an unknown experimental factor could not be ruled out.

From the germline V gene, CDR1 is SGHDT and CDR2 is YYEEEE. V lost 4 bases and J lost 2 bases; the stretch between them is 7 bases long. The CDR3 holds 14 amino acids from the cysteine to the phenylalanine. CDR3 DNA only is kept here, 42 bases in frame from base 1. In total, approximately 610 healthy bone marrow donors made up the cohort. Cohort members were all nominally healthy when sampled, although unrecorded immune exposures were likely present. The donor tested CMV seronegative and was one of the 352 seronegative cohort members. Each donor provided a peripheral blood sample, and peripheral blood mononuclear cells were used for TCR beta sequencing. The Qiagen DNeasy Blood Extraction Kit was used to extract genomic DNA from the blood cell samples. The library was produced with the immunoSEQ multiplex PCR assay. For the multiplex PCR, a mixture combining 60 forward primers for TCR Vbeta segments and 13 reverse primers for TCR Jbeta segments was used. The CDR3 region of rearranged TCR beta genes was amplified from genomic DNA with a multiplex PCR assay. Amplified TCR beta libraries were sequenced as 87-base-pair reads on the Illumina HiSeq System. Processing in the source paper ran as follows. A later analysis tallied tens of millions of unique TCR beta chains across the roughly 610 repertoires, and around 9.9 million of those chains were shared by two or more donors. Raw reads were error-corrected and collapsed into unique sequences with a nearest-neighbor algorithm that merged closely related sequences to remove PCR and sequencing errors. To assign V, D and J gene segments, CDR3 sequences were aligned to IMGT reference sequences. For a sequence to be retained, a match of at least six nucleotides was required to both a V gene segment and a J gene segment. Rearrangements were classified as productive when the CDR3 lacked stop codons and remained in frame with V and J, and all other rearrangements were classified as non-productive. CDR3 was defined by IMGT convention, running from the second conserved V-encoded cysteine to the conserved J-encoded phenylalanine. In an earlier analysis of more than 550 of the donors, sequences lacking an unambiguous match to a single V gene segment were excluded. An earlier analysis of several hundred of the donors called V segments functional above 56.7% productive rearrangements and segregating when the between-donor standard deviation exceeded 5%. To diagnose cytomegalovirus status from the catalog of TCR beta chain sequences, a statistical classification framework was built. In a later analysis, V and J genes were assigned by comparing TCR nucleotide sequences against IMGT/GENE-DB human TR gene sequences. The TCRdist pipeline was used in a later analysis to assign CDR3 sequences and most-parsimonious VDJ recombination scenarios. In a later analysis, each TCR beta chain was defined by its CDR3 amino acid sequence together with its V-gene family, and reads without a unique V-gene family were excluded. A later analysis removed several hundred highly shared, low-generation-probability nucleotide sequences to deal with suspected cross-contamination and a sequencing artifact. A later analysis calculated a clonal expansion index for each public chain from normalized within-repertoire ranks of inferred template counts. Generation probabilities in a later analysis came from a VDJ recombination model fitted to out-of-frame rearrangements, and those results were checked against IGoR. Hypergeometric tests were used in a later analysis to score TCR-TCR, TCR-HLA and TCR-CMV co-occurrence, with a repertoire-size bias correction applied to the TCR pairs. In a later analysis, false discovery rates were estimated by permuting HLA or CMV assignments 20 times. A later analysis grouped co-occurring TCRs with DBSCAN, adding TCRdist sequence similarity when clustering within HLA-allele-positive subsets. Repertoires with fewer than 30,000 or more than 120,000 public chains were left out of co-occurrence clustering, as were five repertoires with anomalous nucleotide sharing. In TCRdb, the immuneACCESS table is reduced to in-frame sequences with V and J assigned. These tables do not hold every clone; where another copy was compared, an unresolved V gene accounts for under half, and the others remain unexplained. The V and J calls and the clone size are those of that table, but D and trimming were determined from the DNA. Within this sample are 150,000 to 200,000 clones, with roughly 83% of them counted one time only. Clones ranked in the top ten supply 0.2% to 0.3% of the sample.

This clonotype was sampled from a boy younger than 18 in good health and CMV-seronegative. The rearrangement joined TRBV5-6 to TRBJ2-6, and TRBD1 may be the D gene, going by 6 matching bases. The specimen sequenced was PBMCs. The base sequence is TGTGCCAGCAGCCACAGGGCTGGGGCCAACGTCCTGACTTTC. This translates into CASSHRAGANVLTF.